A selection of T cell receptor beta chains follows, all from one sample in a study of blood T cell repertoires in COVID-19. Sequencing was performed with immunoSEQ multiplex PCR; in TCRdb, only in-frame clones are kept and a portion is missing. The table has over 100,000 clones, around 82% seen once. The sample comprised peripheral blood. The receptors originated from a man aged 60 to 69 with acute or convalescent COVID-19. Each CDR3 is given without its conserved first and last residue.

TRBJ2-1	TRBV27	ASSISTGSRTLYNEQF
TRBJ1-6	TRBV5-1	ASSRIGQGWDNSPLH
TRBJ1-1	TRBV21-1	ASIQGWCNRARAF
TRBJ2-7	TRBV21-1	ANPLAGGYEQY
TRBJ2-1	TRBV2	ASSTWTSSYNEQF
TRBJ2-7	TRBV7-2	ASSLAGVSAYEQY
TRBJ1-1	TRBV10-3	ATSGQGNTEAF
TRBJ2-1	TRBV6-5	ASSYPGGNEQF
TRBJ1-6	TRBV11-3	ASSDRRTHNSPLH
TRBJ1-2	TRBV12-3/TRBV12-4	ASTQGLGGYT
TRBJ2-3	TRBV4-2	ASSQDGASGPTSTDTQY
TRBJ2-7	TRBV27	ASSSPTSGSFYEQY
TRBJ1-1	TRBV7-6	ASSLALRDRALYTEAF
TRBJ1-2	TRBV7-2	ASSPYNYGYT
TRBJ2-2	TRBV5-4	ASSPEWQAGTGELF
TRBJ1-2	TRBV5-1	ASSLESGLYGYT